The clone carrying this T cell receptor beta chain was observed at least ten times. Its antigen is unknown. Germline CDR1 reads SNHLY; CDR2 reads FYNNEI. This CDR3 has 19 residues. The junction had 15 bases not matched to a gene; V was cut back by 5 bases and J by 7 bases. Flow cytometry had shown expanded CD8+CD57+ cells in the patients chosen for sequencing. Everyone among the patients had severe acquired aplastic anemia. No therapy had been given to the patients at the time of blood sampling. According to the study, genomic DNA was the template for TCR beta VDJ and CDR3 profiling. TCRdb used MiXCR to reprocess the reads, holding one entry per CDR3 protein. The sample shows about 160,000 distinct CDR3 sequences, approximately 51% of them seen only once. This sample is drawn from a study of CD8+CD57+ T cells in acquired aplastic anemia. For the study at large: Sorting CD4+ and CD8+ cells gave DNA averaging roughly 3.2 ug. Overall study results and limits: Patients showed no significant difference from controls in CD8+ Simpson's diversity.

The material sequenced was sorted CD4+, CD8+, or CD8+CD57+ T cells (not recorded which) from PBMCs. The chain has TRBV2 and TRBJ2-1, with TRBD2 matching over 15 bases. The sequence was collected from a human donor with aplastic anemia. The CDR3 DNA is TGTGCCAGCAGTAAGCCTGGACTAGCGGGAGGGCTTGGAAGTAATGAGCAGTTCTTC. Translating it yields CASSKPGLAGGLGSNEQFF.